This TCR beta chain was sequenced for a study of blood T cell repertoires in COVID-19. Turning to the study itself: Whether acute or convalescent, the COVID-19 samples came from the United States, Italy and Spain. The cDNA or gDNA used as material had been derived from T cells, B-cell-depleted T cells, or PBMCs.

Per the study methods: Amplification with reference gene primers provided the estimates of nucleated cell counts. Assay: immunoSEQ multiplex PCR; the TCRdb copy retains only in-frame clones and omits some. The V and J calls and the clone size are those of that table, but D and trimming were determined from the DNA. This table holds a few hundred thousand clones, about 82% found once. The length of the CDR3 is 18 residues. CDR1 is MNHEY and CDR2 is SVGEGT in the germline V gene. V lost 2 bases, J lost 2 bases, and 10 bases stayed unmatched. This sequence joins TRBV6-2 or TRBV6-3 and TRBJ1-4, with 8 nucleotides matching TRBD1. This sequence was found in a woman of 80 years or more with acute or convalescent COVID-19. Sequencing used peripheral blood. The chain's CDR3 is CASSYDRGFSPTNEKLFF. In nucleotides, the CDR3 is TGTGCCAGCAGTTACGACAGGGGTTTCTCCCCCACTAATGAAAAACTGTTTTTT.